The text below deals with one TCR beta chain. TCRdb reanalysed the 5' RACE reads using MiXCR and keeps one entry per CDR3 protein. The sample has around 18,000 distinct CDR3 sequences, 69% seen once. The sample comes from a study of identical twins. Deletions cut 8 bases from V and 2 bases from J, with 13 bases between. CDR1 is SNHLY and CDR2 is FYNNEI in the germline V gene. The CDR3 runs 13 residues. The source of this sequence is a woman under 30 in good health. This table probably holds off-target reads from a library built for another chain. The chain recombines TRBV2 with TRBJ2-7; D may be TRBD2 (5 bases). The sample comprised memory (CD45RO+) T cells sorted from blood. CDR3 residues: CASGGLNAYEQYF. CDR3 in DNA: TGTGCCAGCGGCGGGCTCAACGCCTACGAGCAGTACTTC.